A selection of T cell receptor beta chains follows, all from one sample in a study of blood T cell repertoires in COVID-19. The data were produced by immunoSEQ multiplex PCR, yet TCRdb's version contains in-frame clones alone and is incomplete. The table records about 73,000 clones, 70% to 80% of them present only once. Input material: peripheral blood. These receptors were collected from a man between 65 and 85 years old with COVID-19, enrolled during active disease. Both conserved end residues are part of each CDR3. The order of the fields is V gene, J gene, clone size, D gene, CDR3 DNA, CDR3 protein. The D gene is left open where the match is weak. Rows give clone size only sometimes, using once, few, many, or a class for an expanded clone.

V: TRBV5-1; J: TRBJ2-5; size: NA; D: TRBD2; DNA: TGCGCCAGCAGCTTGGTAGGCGGGAGGACCCAAGAGACCCAGTACTTC; CDR3: CASSLVGGRTQETQYF
V: TRBV28; J: TRBJ2-5; size: NA; D: NA; DNA: TGTGCCACCCGGACGTACAAGGGGCCCCAAGAGACCCAGTACTTC; CDR3: CATRTYKGPQETQYF
V: TRBV6-1; J: TRBJ1-5; size: NA; D: NA; DNA: TGTGCCAGCAGTGAAGCTGGACATAGCAATCAGCCCCAGCATTTT; CDR3: CASSEAGHSNQPQHF
V: TRBV11-2; J: TRBJ2-5; size: NA; D: NA; DNA: TGTGCCAGCAGCTTAGATCGTGGCAGGGCCGTAGGAGAGACCCAGTACTTC; CDR3: CASSLDRGRAVGETQYF
V: TRBV10-3; J: TRBJ2-2; size: NA; D: NA; DNA: TGTGCCACCCACGACGGGGGACGGACCGGGGAGCTGTTTTTT; CDR3: CATHDGGRTGELFF
V: TRBV3-1/TRBV3-2; J: TRBJ1-1; size: NA; D: TRBD1; DNA: TGTGCCAGCAGCCGCAGGGGGCGGAACACTGAAGCTTTCTTT; CDR3: CASSRRGRNTEAFF
V: TRBV7-9; J: TRBJ2-3; size: NA; D: TRBD2; DNA: TGTGCCAGCAGCTTAAGGGGACTAGCGGCCTCTAGCACAGATACGCAGTATTTT; CDR3: CASSLRGLAASSTDTQYF
V: TRBV7-2; J: TRBJ1-6; size: NA; D: TRBD1; DNA: TGTGCCAGCAGCCAATTGATGACAGGGGACTCACCCCTCCACTTT; CDR3: CASSQLMTGDSPLHF
V: TRBV3-1/TRBV3-2; J: TRBJ1-1; size: few; D: NA; DNA: TGTGCCAGCAGCCGTTCCGGTCATACTGAAGCTTTCTTT; CDR3: CASSRSGHTEAFF
V: TRBV7-3; J: TRBJ2-1; size: few; D: TRBD2; DNA: TGTGCCAGCAGCTTAACGGTTCTAGCGGGAGACTCCTACAATGAGCAGTTCTTC; CDR3: CASSLTVLAGDSYNEQFF
V: TRBV21-1; J: TRBJ1-5; size: few; D: NA; DNA: TGTGCCAGCAGCAAAGTTCTCGGGAGCGGGCGAGGGCCCCAGCATTTT; CDR3: CASSKVLGSGRGPQHF
V: TRBV3-1/TRBV3-2; J: TRBJ1-2; size: NA; D: NA; DNA: TGTGCCAGCAGCCAATTACAGCACGTCGGCTACACCTTC; CDR3: CASSQLQHVGYTF
V: TRBV27; J: TRBJ1-5; size: NA; D: TRBD1; DNA: TGTGCCAGCAGTCCCCAGGGGGGACTCAATCAGCCCCAGCATTTT; CDR3: CASSPQGGLNQPQHF
V: TRBV3-1/TRBV3-2; J: TRBJ1-6; size: NA; D: NA; DNA: TGTGCCAGCAGTGGACAGCCCAAGAATTCACCCCTCCACTTT; CDR3: CASSGQPKNSPLHF
V: TRBV12-5; J: TRBJ2-1; size: NA; D: NA; DNA: TGTGCTAGTGGTTTCAGATTGCGGCCTCACAATGAGCAGTTCTTC; CDR3: CASGFRLRPHNEQFF
V: TRBV21-1; J: TRBJ2-2; size: NA; D: NA; DNA: TGTGCCAGCAGCAACTTAGCGGGAGTAGAGGGTTGGAACACCGGGGAGCTGTTTTTT; CDR3: CASSNLAGVEGWNTGELFF
V: TRBV20-1; J: TRBJ2-3; size: few; D: NA; DNA: TGCAGCCATCGGGTGGCGGATACGCAGTATTTT; CDR3: CSHRVADTQYF
V: TRBV2; J: TRBJ2-2; size: NA; D: TRBD1; DNA: TGTGCCAGCAGTCTGGGACAGGGAAACACCGGGGAGCTGTTTTTT; CDR3: CASSLGQGNTGELFF
V: TRBV7-3; J: TRBJ2-1; size: NA; D: TRBD2; DNA: TGTGCCAGCAGCCCTGGACTAGCGACCGACAATGAGCAGTTCTTC; CDR3: CASSPGLATDNEQFF
V: TRBV9; J: TRBJ2-7; size: NA; D: NA; DNA: TGTGCCAGCAGCGGAACTCAGGGGCGGACGGGCGAGCAGTACTTC; CDR3: CASSGTQGRTGEQYF
V: TRBV19; J: TRBJ2-7; size: once; D: NA; DNA: TGTGCCAGTAGTAGCAGGGGTCAGGAGCAGTACTTC; CDR3: CASSSRGQEQYF
V: TRBV12-2; J: TRBJ1-1; size: NA; D: NA; DNA: TGTGCAAGTCGCCGAACCTCCGGAGGGGCAAGAAACACTGAAGCTTTCTTT; CDR3: CASRRTSGGARNTEAFF
V: TRBV7-2; J: TRBJ1-6; size: NA; D: NA; DNA: TGTGCCAGCAGCCAGACTTATAATTCACCCCTCCACTTT; CDR3: CASSQTYNSPLHF
V: TRBV7-8; J: TRBJ2-7; size: NA; D: NA; DNA: TGTGCCAGCAGCTTAGGTAATCCCGGGATAGGTTACGAGCAGTACTTC; CDR3: CASSLGNPGIGYEQYF
V: TRBV7-2; J: TRBJ2-7; size: NA; D: TRBD1; DNA: TGTGCCAGCCAGACCCGGGACAGGGGGTTCGAGCAGTACTTC; CDR3: CASQTRDRGFEQYF
V: TRBV6-1; J: TRBJ1-4; size: NA; D: NA; DNA: TGTGCCAGCAGTGAAACCGGGACTTTGGGTGAAAAACTGTTTTTT; CDR3: CASSETGTLGEKLFF
V: TRBV28; J: TRBJ1-2; size: NA; D: TRBD1; DNA: TGTGCCAGCAGTTTACCCAGGGGGCGGGGCTATGGCTACACCTTC; CDR3: CASSLPRGRGYGYTF